Listed here is a single T cell receptor (beta chain). This entry belongs to a study of CD8+ T cells in alopecia areata. Per germline, CDR1 LNHDA and CDR2 SQIVND (reference sequence). V gave up 4 bases and J gave up 8 bases, with 17 bases separating them. The CDR3 covers 14 residues. Extraction of RNA preceded its reverse transcription into cDNA, which served as the sequencing template. Generated by immunoSEQ multiplex PCR, the TCRdb table keeps only in-frame clones and is missing some. The sample holds hundreds of thousands of clones; 66% are singletons and the top ten take roughly 1.2%. Specified treatment: oral pan-JAK inhibitor, 5-10 mg twice daily.

This chain joins TRBV19 and TRBJ1-1, with a weak D call TRBD1 (6 bases). The sequence was obtained from a human donor with alopecia areata. The material sequenced was CD4+ T cells sorted from blood, taken at approximately week 42, from a patient treated with tofacitinib. The CDR3 here is CASSRTTGGREAFF. For the CDR3, the DNA is TGTGCCAGTAGTAGGACGACAGGTGGCCGCGAAGCTTTCTTT. Supplemented by reference TRBV19 and TRBJ1-1, the full variable domain reads DGGITQSPKYLFRKEGQNVTLSCEQNLNHDAMYWYRQDPGQGLRLIYYSQIVNDFQKGDIAEGYSVSREKKESFPLTVTSAQKNPTAFYLCASSRTTGGREAFFGQGTRLTVV.